This T cell receptor beta chain is drawn from a study of T-cell memory formation after mild COVID-19. TCRdb used MiXCR to reprocess the 5' RACE reads, holding one entry per CDR3 protein. Of a few hundred thousand distinct CDR3 sequences in the sample, approximately 15% were seen once. This clonotype was observed a few times. Looked up from germline, CDR1 is SGHTA and CDR2 is FQGNSA. The J segment lost 4 bases and the V segment lost 5 bases, leaving 9 bases of the junction unmatched. The CDR3 runs to 15 residues. The material sequenced was PBMCs or a T cell subset sorted from them (not recorded which). The sequence was obtained from a man younger than 35 who had mild COVID-19 (a few samples of this study predate the infection). Cell type and time point are not known. The chain combines TRBV7-2 with TRBJ2-3; 7 nucleotides align to TRBD2. CDR3 amino acids: CASSTEAGLADTQYF. The CDR3 nucleotides read TGTGCCAGCAGCACCGAAGCAGGACTAGCAGATACGCAGTATTTT.